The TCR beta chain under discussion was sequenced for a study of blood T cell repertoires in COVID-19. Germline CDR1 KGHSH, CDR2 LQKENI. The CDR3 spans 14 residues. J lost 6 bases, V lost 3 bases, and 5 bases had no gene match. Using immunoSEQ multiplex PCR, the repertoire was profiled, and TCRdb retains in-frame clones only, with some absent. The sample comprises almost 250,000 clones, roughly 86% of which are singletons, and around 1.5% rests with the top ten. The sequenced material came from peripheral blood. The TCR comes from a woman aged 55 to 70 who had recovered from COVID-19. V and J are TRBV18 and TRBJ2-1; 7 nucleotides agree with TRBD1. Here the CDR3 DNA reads TGTGCCAGCTCACCGAACAGGGGTCTCAATGAGCAGTTCTTC. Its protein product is CASSPNRGLNEQFF.